This T cell receptor (beta chain) was retrieved from a study of OX40 agonist ivuxolimab in advanced cancers. Whole-study context: Partial responses were achieved by three patients: one hepatocellular carcinoma, two cutaneous melanoma.

Repertoires were generated with immunoSEQ multiplex PCR, while TCRdb's copy carries only in-frame clones and drops some. Among 70,000 to 80,000 clones listed, 80% to 95% were seen once. CDR1 and CDR2 from the germline V gene are SEHNR and FQNEAQ (reference sequence). This CDR3 is built from 14 residues. The germline V and J ends were trimmed by 1 base and 4 bases, with 10 bases remaining between them. This chain links TRBV7-9 with TRBJ1-1; maybe TRBD1 (6 bases). This receptor was identified in an adult with an advanced solid tumor such as melanoma, head and neck, liver or kidney cancer. The source was CD4+ or CD8+ T cells sorted from blood, collected in a trial of the OX40 agonist ivuxolimab. The CDR3 bases are TGTGCCAGCAGCTTAGGGACAGACACCACTGAAGCTTTCTTT. Translating it yields CASSLGTDTTEAFF.